This T cell receptor (beta chain) was sequenced for a study of cytomegalovirus exposure and HLA in healthy donors. The V gene's germline CDR1 is SEHNR and CDR2 FQNEAQ (reference sequence). The V and J ends lost 5 bases and 14 bases, in that order; junction bases with no gene match: 11. This CDR3 spans 13 amino acids. In the PCR, 60 Vbeta and 13 Jbeta primers were used. Sequencing used immunoSEQ multiplex PCR; TCRdb keeps in-frame clones, though not all of them. This sample's clone table lists roughly 35,000 clones. This clonotype was obtained from a woman between 40 and 55 years old in good health and CMV-seropositive. The genes are TRBV7-9 and TRBJ2-1; 8 nucleotides agree with TRBD2. The sample taken for sequencing was PBMCs. The CDR3, as DNA: TGTGCCAGCAGCCCCTTAGCGGGGCGGGTTAAGTTCTTC. It is translated as CASSPLAGRVKFF. The full variable domain, its missing parts supplied by reference TRBV7-9 and TRBJ2-1, is DTGVSQNPRHKITKRGQNVTFRCDPISEHNRLYWYRQTLGQGPEFLTYFQNEAQLEKSRLLSDRFSAERPKGSFSTLEIQRTEQGDSAMYLCASSPLAGRVKFFGPGTRLTVL.